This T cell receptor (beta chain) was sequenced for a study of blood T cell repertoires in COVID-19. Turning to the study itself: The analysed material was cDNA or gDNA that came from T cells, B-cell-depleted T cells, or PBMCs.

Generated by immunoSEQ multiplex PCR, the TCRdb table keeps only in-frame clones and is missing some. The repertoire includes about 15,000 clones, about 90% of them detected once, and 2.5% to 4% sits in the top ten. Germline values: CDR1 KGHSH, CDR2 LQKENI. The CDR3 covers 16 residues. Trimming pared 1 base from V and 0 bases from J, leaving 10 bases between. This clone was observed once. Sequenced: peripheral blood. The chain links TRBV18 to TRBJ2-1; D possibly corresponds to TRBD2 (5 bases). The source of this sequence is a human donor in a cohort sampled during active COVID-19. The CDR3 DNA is TGTGCCAGCTCACCACGAGAGGGCCACTCCTACAATGAGCAGTTCTTC. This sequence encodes CASSPREGHSYNEQFF.